This T cell receptor beta chain appears in the sequencing data of a study of T cell responses to AZD1222 COVID-19 vaccine. The study, taken as a whole, reports: Reports indicate that nearly half of spike-specific TCRs are directed at unmutated variant regions.

Produced via immunoSEQ multiplex PCR; TCRdb's table is partial and in-frame only. The sample has roughly 120,000 clones, roughly 88% seen once. CDR1 is SGHTA, CDR2 FQGNSA, per germline. This CDR3 spans 15 amino acids. V lost 5 bases and J lost 1; bases outside the gene matches: 4. About this clone: Its antigen is unidentified.

The J gene is TRBJ1-3, the V gene TRBV7-2; 8 bases fit TRBD1. The source was peripheral blood, collected on day 0 of MenACWY control vaccination. The TCR comes from an adult in good health. The CDR3 here is CASSPRTGSGNTIYF. The CDR3 bases are TGTGCCAGCAGCCCGCGGACAGGGTCTGGAAACACCATATATTTT.